This T cell receptor beta chain was captured by sequencing in a study of spatial heterogeneity in lung cancer. Study information: The authors sequenced available follow-up PBMC samples, taken a median of about two years after resection.

Time point of the sample: blood at routine non-recurrence follow-up after resection. TCRdb reanalysed the 5' RACE reads using MiXCR and keeps one entry per CDR3 protein. The sample contains roughly 99,000 distinct CDR3 sequences, roughly 21% of which appear only once. About this clonotype: Its target is not known.

Study-wide results and limits: Detection of ubiquitous tumor TCRs in blood was higher at resection than follow-up.

Trimming cost V 4 bases and J 1 base; bases outside gene matches: 5. Germline values: CDR1 SGHTA, CDR2 FQGNSA. This CDR3 spans 15 amino acids. The source was PBMCs, collected at follow-up. The source is a male donor with early-stage non-small cell lung cancer. The genes are TRBV7-2 and TRBJ2-3, with TRBD1 matching over 7 bases. In nucleotides, the CDR3 is TGTGCCAGCAGCTCAACAGGGGCTGGCACAGATACGCAGTATTTT. Its protein is CASSSTGAGTDTQYF.